This entry lists 3 T cell receptor beta chains sequenced from one sample in a study of blood T cell repertoires in COVID-19. The protocol was immunoSEQ multiplex PCR, while the TCRdb copy is restricted to in-frame clones and leaves out a portion. Of 90,000 to 120,000 clones listed, around 88% are singletons. Specimen: peripheral blood. These receptors were taken from a man aged 50-59 years with active or convalescent COVID-19.

J is TRBJ2-1 and V is TRBV5-1; D unclear. This CDR3 has 15 residues. Germline CDR1 SGHRS, CDR2 YFSETQ. Deletions cut 0 bases from V and 9 bases from J, with 16 bases between. The CDR3 loop reads CASSLEARPRGEQFF. CDR3 DNA: TGCGCCAGCAGCTTGGAGGCTAGGCCCCGCGGTGAGCAGTTCTTC. Using reference TRBV5-1 and TRBJ2-1 for the parts outside the CDR3, the full variable domain is KAGVTQTPRYLIKTRGQQVTLSCSPISGHRSVSWYQQTPGQGLQFLFEYFSETQRNKGNFPGRFSGRQFSNSRSEMNVSTLELGDSALYLCASSLEARPRGEQFFGPGTRLTVL.

This chain connects TRBV7-2 to TRBJ2-1, with D perhaps TRBD2 (5 bases). This CDR3 is built from 13 residues. The germline V gene has CDR1 SGHTA and CDR2 FQGNSA. V lost 3 bases and J lost 15, with 18 bases in between. CDR3 sequence reads: CASSLDFETPRFF. The CDR3 region has the DNA TGTGCCAGCAGCTTGGACTTCGAAACCCCCCGGTTCTTC.

This clone showed up just once. The chain links TRBV6-2 or TRBV6-3 to TRBJ1-5; 8 nucleotides agree with TRBD1. Germline V lookup: CDR1 MNHEY, CDR2 SVGEGT. This CDR3 is built from 14 residues. After removal of 5 bases from V and 6 bases from J, the junction contained 6 bases not matched to a gene. This CDR3 reads CASSAGQVSQPQHF. In DNA form, the CDR3 reads TGTGCCAGCAGTGCGGGACAGGTGAGTCAGCCCCAGCATTTT.